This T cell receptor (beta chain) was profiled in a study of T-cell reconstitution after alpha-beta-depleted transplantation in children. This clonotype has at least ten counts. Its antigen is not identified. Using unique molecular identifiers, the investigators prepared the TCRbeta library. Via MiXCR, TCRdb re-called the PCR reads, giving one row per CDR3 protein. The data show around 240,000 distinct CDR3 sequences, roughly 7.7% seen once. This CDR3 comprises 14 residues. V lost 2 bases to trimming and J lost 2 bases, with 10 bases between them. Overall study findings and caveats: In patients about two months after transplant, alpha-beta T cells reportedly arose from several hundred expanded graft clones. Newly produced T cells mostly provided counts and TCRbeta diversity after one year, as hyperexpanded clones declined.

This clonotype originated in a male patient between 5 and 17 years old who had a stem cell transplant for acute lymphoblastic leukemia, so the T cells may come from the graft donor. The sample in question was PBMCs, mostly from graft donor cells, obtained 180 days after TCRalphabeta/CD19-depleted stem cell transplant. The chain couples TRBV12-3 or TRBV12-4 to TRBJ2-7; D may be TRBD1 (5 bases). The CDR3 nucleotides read TGTGCCAGCAGTTTATGGACACCACCCTACGAGCAGTACTTC. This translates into CASSLWTPPYEQYF.